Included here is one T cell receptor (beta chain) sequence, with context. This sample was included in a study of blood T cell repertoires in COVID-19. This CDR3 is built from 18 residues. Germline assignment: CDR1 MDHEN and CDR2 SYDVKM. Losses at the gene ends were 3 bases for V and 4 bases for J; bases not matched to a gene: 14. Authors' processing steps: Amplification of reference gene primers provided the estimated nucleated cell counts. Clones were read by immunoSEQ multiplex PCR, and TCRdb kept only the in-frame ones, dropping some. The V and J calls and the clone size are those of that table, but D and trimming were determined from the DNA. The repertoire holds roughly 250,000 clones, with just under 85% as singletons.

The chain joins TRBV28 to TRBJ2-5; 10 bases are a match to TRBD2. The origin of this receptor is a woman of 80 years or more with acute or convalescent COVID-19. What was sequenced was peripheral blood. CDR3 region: CASSFPLIGLAASETQYF. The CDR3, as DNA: TGTGCCAGCAGTTTTCCTCTCATCGGACTAGCGGCGTCAGAGACCCAGTACTTC.